The 19 T cell receptor beta chains below were found in one sample sequenced in a study of early stage breast cancer tumors. The assay was immunoSEQ multiplex PCR, and TCRdb's table has in-frame clones only and misses some. Of 25,000 to 35,000 clones in the sample, 72% were seen once. Sequencing was carried out using blood. The receptors originated from a person aged 45 to 59 with breast cancer.

The chain is built from TRBV13 and TRBJ1-1; D is perhaps TRBD1 (5 bases). Germline V gene sequence: CDR1 PRHDT, CDR2 FYEKMQ (reference sequence). This CDR3 has 13 amino acids. V lost 4 bases, J lost 4 bases, and 10 bases lay in between. CDR3 sequence: CASSSRGGTEAFF. CDR3 DNA sequence: TGTGCCAGCAGCTCTCGGGGGGGCACTGAAGCTTTCTTT.

Turning to this clone: This sample includes further DNA sequences coding for the same CDR3. The chain employs TRBV5-6 and TRBJ2-7; D is undetermined. Germline V gene lookup returns CDR1 SGHDT and CDR2 YYEEEE. The length of the CDR3 is 14 residues. V gave up 0 bases and J gave up 4 bases, with 11 bases separating them. The CDR3 region is CASSLAPTSYEQYF. CDR3 coding DNA: TGTGCCAGCAGCTTGGCTCCCACCTCTTACGAGCAGTACTTC.

The chain joins TRBV9 to TRBJ2-2; TRBD1 agrees at 7 bases. The germline gives CDR1 SGDLS, CDR2 YYNGEE. This CDR3 region has 15 residues. V trimming: 0 bases; J trimming: 5 bases; junction bases outside the gene matches: 4. The CDR3 loop reads CASSVGDRATGELFF. The CDR3 DNA reads TGTGCCAGCAGCGTAGGTGACAGGGCAACCGGGGAGCTGTTTTTT. Variable domain in full (rest from reference TRBV9 and TRBJ2-2): DSGVTQTPKHLITATGQRVTLRCSPRSGDLSVYWYQQSLDQGLQFLIQYYNGEERAKGNILERFSAQQFPDLHSELNLSSLELGDSALYFCASSVGDRATGELFFGEGSRLTVL.

V usage is TRBV7-2 and J usage is TRBJ1-5; TRBD1 aligns across 8 bases. The CDR3 has 14 residues. V was clipped by 5 bases and J by 7 bases; unmatched bases: 7. The germline CDR1 and CDR2 sequences are SGHTA and FQGNSA. The chain's CDR3 is CASSDTRGLQPQHF. The DNA for the CDR3 is TGTGCCAGCAGCGACACCAGGGGGCTCCAGCCCCAGCATTTT.

The J gene is TRBJ1-3, the V gene TRBV5-4, with TRBD1 identical over 8 bases. V shed 3 bases and J 3 bases; nucleotides not matched to a gene: 2. CDR1 is SGHNT and CDR2 is YYREEE in the germline V gene (reference sequence). The CDR3 consists of 14 residues. In DNA form, the CDR3 reads TGTGCCAGCAGCTGGACAGGGTTTGGAAACACCATATATTTT. This gives the protein CASSWTGFGNTIYF.

This chain uses TRBV2 with TRBJ2-5; D may correspond to TRBD1 or TRBD2 (6 bases each). The V and J ends lost 7 bases and 1 base respectively, with 16 bases between them. Germline CDR1 is SNHLY and CDR2 is FYNNEI. This CDR3 has 15 residues. The CDR3: CASTLGGGPQETQYF. CDR3 sequence (DNA): TGTGCCAGCACTCTAGGGGGAGGACCCCAAGAGACCCAGTACTTC.

CDR3 DNA: TGTGCCACCAGCAGCCACAGAGGCTCCTACGAGCAGTACTTC. This codes for CATSSHRGSYEQYF. The chain is built from TRBV15 and TRBJ2-7, with no clear D. V dropped 3 bases and J dropped 0 bases, with 9 bases sitting between them. This CDR3 region has 14 residues. The germline gives CDR1 LNHNV, CDR2 YYDKDF (reference sequence).

This clone has only one observation. This chain links TRBV7-9 with TRBJ2-7, with 7 bases identical to TRBD1. In germline, CDR1 is SEHNR, CDR2 FQNEAQ (reference sequence). The V and J ends lost 4 bases and 7 bases, in that order; junction bases with no gene match: 16. This CDR3 spans 16 amino acids. The CDR3 nucleotides are TGTGCCAGCAGCTCGCATGAAAAACAGGGGACGAGGGAGCAGTACTTC. This translates into CASSSHEKQGTREQYF.

This clone was found a few times. The chain employs TRBV18 and TRBJ1-4; D might be TRBD1 (6 bases). The CDR3 covers 15 residues. CDR1 and CDR2 (germline): KGHSH, LQKENI. V was clipped by 2 bases and J by 8 bases, with 15 bases between them. The CDR3 DNA reads as TGTGCCAGCTCACCAGGGACTCTCACAGGGGAAAAACTGTTTTTT. Translated: CASSPGTLTGEKLFF.

The genes are TRBV7-9 and TRBJ1-5, with D unresolved. V gave up 1 base and J gave up 4 bases, with 8 bases separating them. CDR3 length: 14 amino acids. CDR1 and CDR2 (germline): SEHNR, FQNEAQ (reference sequence). The DNA for the CDR3 is TGTGCCAGCAGCTTAGACTCCGGGAATCAGCCCCAGCATTTT. Its protein product is CASSLDSGNQPQHF.

V is TRBV11-3 and J is TRBJ2-1; D unclear. Germline lookup yields CDR1 SGHNT and CDR2 YENEEA. The CDR3 sequence is 15 residues long. V was cut by 0 bases and J by 2 bases, with 8 bases left in between. This CDR3 reads CASSLEKVPYNEQFF. The CDR3 bases are TGTGCCAGCAGCTTAGAAAAGGTCCCCTACAATGAGCAGTTCTTC.

This chain uses TRBV19 with TRBJ1-1; 7 bases are shared with TRBD1. Germline V gives CDR1 LNHDA, CDR2 SQIVND (reference sequence). With V trimmed by 8 bases and J by 1 base, 13 bases remained unmatched. The CDR3 length is 16 residues. The CDR3 region has the DNA TGTGCCAGTCGAACTCCAACGACAGGGCAGAACACTGAAGCTTTCTTT. As protein: CASRTPTTGQNTEAFF.

The rearrangement joins TRBV28 to TRBJ2-3; the match to TRBD2 covers 11 bases. This CDR3 comprises 15 residues. Germline assignment: CDR1 MDHEN and CDR2 SYDVKM. V shed 6 bases, J shed 3 bases, and the junction held 5 bases outside the gene matches. CDR3 region: CASSASGRLTDTQYF. In DNA, the CDR3 is TGTGCCAGCAGCGCTAGCGGGAGGCTAACAGATACGCAGTATTTT.

V usage is TRBV28 and J usage is TRBJ1-4; 8 nucleotides align to TRBD1. Trimming cost V 5 bases and J 1 base; bases outside gene matches: 3. The CDR3 is made up of 15 amino acids. The germline V gene has CDR1 MDHEN and CDR2 SYDVKM. The CDR3 coding sequence is TGTGCCAGCAGTACCGGACAGGGAACTAATGAAAAACTGTTTTTT. This encodes CASSTGQGTNEKLFF.

The chain employs TRBV27 and TRBJ2-1; the D gene could be TRBD1 or TRBD2 (5 bases each). Trimming removed 5 bases at V and 6 bases at J, with 14 bases between. The length of the CDR3 is 14 residues. CDR1 MNHEY and CDR2 SMNVEV come from the germline V gene (reference sequence). As DNA, the CDR3 is TGTGCCAGCAGTCTTATCCCTGGGGGCAATGAGCAGTTCTTC. This translates into CASSLIPGGNEQFF.

The CDR3 DNA reads TGTGCCAGCAGCGCACAGGGTCCCTATGGCTACACCTTC. Residues: CASSAQGPYGYTF. The chain combines TRBV9 with TRBJ1-2, with a possible D match to TRBD1 (6 bases). Germline values: CDR1 SGDLS, CDR2 YYNGEE. The CDR3 extends over 13 amino acids. V lost 3 bases to trimming and J lost 4 bases, with 10 bases between them. Complete variable domain (other parts from reference TRBV9 and TRBJ1-2): DSGVTQTPKHLITATGQRVTLRCSPRSGDLSVYWYQQSLDQGLQFLIQYYNGEERAKGNILERFSAQQFPDLHSELNLSSLELGDSALYFCASSAQGPYGYTFGSGTRLTVV.

The chain joins TRBV5-3 to TRBJ2-7; 7 bases match TRBD1. TRBV5-3 is assigned to the ORF class and has an uncertain function. The length of the CDR3 is 18 residues. The J segment lost 3 bases and the V segment lost 2 bases, leaving 17 bases of the junction unmatched. CDR3 in DNA: TGTGCCAGAAGCTTAAACAAGCCTTCGGGACAGATAAGCTACGAGCAGTACTTC. Its protein product is CARSLNKPSGQISYEQYF.

This chain links TRBV4-1 with TRBJ2-2; 11 bases line up with TRBD2. The CDR3 runs 15 residues. V gave up 4 bases and J gave up 5 bases; unmatched junction bases: 3. Germline assignment: CDR1 MGHRA and CDR2 YSYEKL. CDR3 nucleotide sequence: TGCGCCAGCAGCCGCTGGACTAGCGGGACCGGGGAGCTGTTTTTT. This codes for CASSRWTSGTGELFF.

V and J are TRBV5-4 and TRBJ1-3; 7 nucleotides match TRBD1. The CDR3 is 16 amino acids. V was pared by 4 bases and J by 3 bases, with 10 bases of the junction left unmatched. Germline V gene sequence: CDR1 SGHNT, CDR2 YYREEE (reference sequence). In DNA, the CDR3 is TGTGCCAGCAGCCCGAGACAGGGAGCGGGTGGAAACACCATATATTTT. Its protein product is CASSPRQGAGGNTIYF.